The 18 T cell receptor beta chains below were found in one sample sequenced in a study of cytomegalovirus exposure and HLA in healthy donors. PCR involved 60 Vbeta and 13 Jbeta primers. Libraries were prepared by immunoSEQ multiplex PCR; TCRdb keeps only in-frame clonotypes and omits some of them. The sample lists about 82,000 clones; under 80% were seen once. Source material: PBMCs. These receptors originate from a man aged 30-40 years in good health and CMV-seropositive.

The chain couples TRBV27 to TRBJ1-5, with a weak D call TRBD1 (5 bases). The CDR3 has 13 amino acids. Germline CDR1 reads MNHEY; CDR2 reads SMNVEV (reference sequence). Trimming removed 3 bases from V and 6 bases from J, with 9 bases in between. The CDR3 loop is CASSLARAQPQHF. DNA of the CDR3: TGTGCCAGCAGTTTGGCCAGGGCTCAGCCCCAGCATTTT.

This clone was seen just once. The chain employs TRBV6-5 and TRBJ1-5, with 7 bases matching TRBD1. Unmatched junction bases numbered 7, after V lost 10 bases and J lost 1 base. The CDR3 is 14 residues long. Germline CDR1 is MNHEY and CDR2 is SVGAGI. CDR3 nucleotides: TGTGCCACCTGGGACAGTCCGAGCAATCAGCCCCAGCATTTT. It is translated as CATWDSPSNQPQHF.

This clone showed up just once. This chain connects TRBV27 to TRBJ2-7, with 11 positions matching TRBD1. The CDR3 totals 15 residues. Germline loops: CDR1 MNHEY, CDR2 SMNVEV (reference sequence). V shed 2 bases and J 3 bases; nucleotides not matched to a gene: 3. The CDR3, as DNA: TGTGCCAGCAGTTTAGGGGACAGGGGGTTCTACGAGCAGTACTTC. Translating gives CASSLGDRGFYEQYF.

This chain uses TRBV19 with TRBJ2-1, with D tentatively TRBD2 (5 bases). Germline CDR1 LNHDA, CDR2 SQIVND (reference sequence). The V end lost 6 bases, the J end lost 14 bases, and 14 bases lay between the germline ends. The CDR3 has 11 amino acids. The CDR3 reads CASSPGEQKFF. In DNA form, the CDR3 reads TGTGCCAGTAGCCCCGGGGAACAGAAGTTCTTC.

The V call is TRBV10-3, the J call TRBJ1-5, with D possibly matching TRBD1 (6 bases). V lost 5 bases and J lost 4, with 9 bases in between. The CDR3 contains 13 residues. The germline CDR1 and CDR2 sequences are ENHRY and SYGVKD. This CDR3 reads CAISPQGNQPQHF. As DNA, the CDR3 is TGTGCCATCAGTCCCCAGGGGAATCAGCCCCAGCATTTT.

The chain recombines TRBV4-3 with TRBJ2-2; D possibly corresponds to TRBD2 (6 bases). The CDR3 covers 17 residues. Germline V gives CDR1 LGHNA, CDR2 YSLEER. Trimming stripped 1 base from V and 3 bases from J, with 15 bases between. CDR3 protein: CASSQGDGRGYTGELFF. CDR3 nucleotide sequence: TGCGCCAGCAGCCAAGGAGACGGGCGGGGATACACCGGGGAGCTGTTTTTT.

The chain carries TRBV27 and TRBJ2-1, with D perhaps matching TRBD2 (6 bases). From germline, CDR1 is MNHEY and CDR2 SMNVEV (reference sequence). The CDR3 is 17 residues long. The V and J ends lost 3 bases and 6 bases respectively, with 21 bases between them. The CDR3 DNA reads as TGTGCCAGCAGTTTTTCTCTCCGGGAGCTATTAACCAATGAGCAGTTCTTC. Its protein is CASSFSLRELLTNEQFF.

The chain is built from TRBV18 and TRBJ2-1; 7 nucleotides align to TRBD1. The CDR3 totals 12 residues. Germline V gives CDR1 KGHSH, CDR2 LQKENI. V trimming: 3 bases; J trimming: 9 bases; junction bases outside the gene matches: 2. Here the CDR3 reads CASSPTGPEQFF. The CDR3 DNA reads as TGTGCCAGCTCACCGACAGGGCCTGAGCAGTTCTTC. Complete variable domain (other parts from reference TRBV18 and TRBJ2-1): NAGVMQNPRHLVRRRGQEARLRCSPMKGHSHVYWYRQLPEEGLKFMVYLQKENIIDESGMPKERFSAEFPKEGPSILRIQQVVRGDSAAYFCASSPTGPEQFFGPGTRLTVL.

This clone was seen once. The V call is TRBV2, the J call TRBJ1-6; D gene uncertain. CDR3 length: 14 amino acids. V lost 5 bases, J lost 8 bases, and 13 bases lay in between. Germline V gene data show CDR1 as SNHLY and CDR2 as FYNNEI. The CDR3 spells CASSSGSWDSPLHF. The CDR3 nucleotides are TGTGCCAGCAGTTCAGGATCGTGGGATTCACCCCTCCACTTT.

This rearrangement joins TRBV11-2 to TRBJ1-2, with D possibly TRBD1 on 5 matching bases. The CDR3 has 15 residues. Trimming removed 0 bases at V and 5 bases at J, with 13 bases between. The germline V gene has CDR1 SGHAT and CDR2 FQNNGV. As DNA, the CDR3 is TGTGCCAGCAGCTTAGAAGCTCGGACACGGTATGGCTACACCTTC. This translates into CASSLEARTRYGYTF.

The V call is TRBV11-1, the J call TRBJ1-1; 7 nucleotides align to TRBD1. Looked up from germline, CDR1 is SGHAT and CDR2 is FQDESV (reference sequence). The V segment lost 3 bases and the J segment 3 bases; nucleotides outside the gene matches: 4. The CDR3 extends over 14 amino acids. CDR3 DNA sequence: TGTGCCAGCAGCTTGACAGGGTTCGACACTGAAGCTTTCTTT. Its protein product is CASSLTGFDTEAFF.

The rearrangement uses TRBV30 and TRBJ1-4; a possible D gene is TRBD1 (6 bases). Germline V gene data show CDR1 as GTSNPN and CDR2 as SVGIG (reference sequence). Trimming cost V 1 base and J 4 bases, with 10 bases left between them. This CDR3 spans 14 amino acids. The CDR3 bases are TGTGCCTGGAGTGGGATACAGGGTAATGAAAAACTGTTTTTT. Its protein is CAWSGIQGNEKLFF.

The chain recombines TRBV29-1 with TRBJ1-4, with a tentative D call TRBD1 (6 bases). The CDR3 has 12 amino acids. Germline CDR1 is SQVTM and CDR2 is ANQGSEA. The V end lost 3 bases, the J end lost 8 bases, and 10 bases lay between the germline ends. CDR3 nucleotides: TGCAGCGTTGACAAGGGGGACGAAAAACTGTTTTTT. Translation: CSVDKGDEKLFF.

V usage is TRBV18 and J usage is TRBJ2-3, with 9 positions matching TRBD2. V gave up 4 bases and J gave up 2 bases; unmatched junction bases: 7. Germline V gene data show CDR1 as KGHSH and CDR2 as LQKENI. The CDR3 sequence is 16 residues long. DNA of the CDR3: TGTGCCAGCTCACGACAGGGACTAGCATTCACAGATACGCAGTATTTT. Protein product: CASSRQGLAFTDTQYF.

V is TRBV18 and J is TRBJ1-3, with D uncertain. Trimming cost V 4 bases and J 3 bases, with 19 bases left between them. This CDR3 is 17 amino acids long. Germline loops: CDR1 KGHSH, CDR2 LQKENI. In nucleotides, the CDR3 is TGTGCCAGCTCACTCGGGGTCTTTTCAGCGGGTGGAAACACCATATATTTT. Its translation: CASSLGVFSAGGNTIYF.

This chain uses TRBV7-3 with TRBJ2-1; 13 bases agree with TRBD2. The germline V gene encodes CDR1 SGHTA and CDR2 FQGTGA. The CDR3 is made up of 18 amino acids. V lost 4 bases and J lost 6; bases outside the gene matches: 12. CDR3 DNA sequence: TGTGCCAGCAGCTCACGGGGACTAGCGGGGTTCGGAGGCAATGAGCAGTTCTTC. The encoded protein is CASSSRGLAGFGGNEQFF.

The chain is built from TRBV14 and TRBJ1-1; 7 bases match TRBD1. Germline V CDR1 and CDR2: SGHDN, FVKESK. After removal of 5 bases from V and 8 bases from J, the junction contained 8 bases not matched to a gene. The CDR3 loop spans 13 amino acids. DNA of the CDR3: TGTGCCAGCAGCGCTACTAACAGGGGCGAAGCTTTCTTT. Translating it yields CASSATNRGEAFF.

CDR3 loop: CASSQNDRPYYNSPLHF. The DNA for the CDR3 is TGCGCCAGCAGCCAAAATGACAGGCCATACTATAATTCACCCCTCCACTTT. The chain recombines TRBV4-1 with TRBJ1-6, with D maybe TRBD1 (6 bases). There are 17 residues in the CDR3. Per the germline V gene, CDR1 is MGHRA and CDR2 is YSYEKL. Trimming removed 2 bases from V and 3 bases from J, with 14 bases in between.